This paragraph covers one TCR beta chain sequence. Profiled with immunoSEQ multiplex PCR; TCRdb holds only in-frame clones, not every one. The sample lists around 60,000 clones; roughly 94% were seen once. This entry comes from a study of preoperative IRX-2 immunotherapy in early breast cancer. CDR3 length: 18 residues. V was clipped by 1 base and J by 4 bases; unmatched bases: 11. CDR1 is LGHNA and CDR2 is YSLEER in the germline V gene. Treatment in this sample: preoperative locoregional IRX-2 cytokine immunotherapy. Preoperative locoregional IRX-2 cytokine immunotherapy was tested in the phase Ib source study.

The gene calls are TRBV4-3 and TRBJ2-1; 9 bases are a match to TRBD1. This material was acquired from a patient treated with IRX-2 immunotherapy. The TCR was taken from a human donor with breast cancer. The CDR3 loop reads CASSQVGSGTGIYNEQFF. The CDR3 DNA reads as TGCGCCAGCAGCCAAGTAGGGTCAGGGACAGGGATTTACAATGAGCAGTTCTTC.